A selection of T cell receptor beta chains follows, all from one sample in a study of control samples from healthy donors and cancer patients. Measured with immunoSEQ multiplex PCR; TCRdb has only the in-frame clones, and not every one. The data contain roughly 180,000 clones, roughly 95% of them seen just once; the ten biggest clones take up roughly 4.3%. The sample was blood. All receptors derive from a woman in her sixties in good health. Both conserved end residues are part of each CDR3. The order of the fields is V gene, D gene, CDR3 length, J gene, clone size, CDR3 protein, CDR3 DNA. A D gene is named only where the DNA matches it firmly. A row's size may be missing; if present it is once, few, many or a size class.

v_call: TRBV6-5
d_call: TRBD2
cdr3_length: 14
j_call: TRBJ2-1
clone_size: .
cdr3_aa: CASSSAGGYNEQFF
cdr3_nt: TGTGCCAGCAGTTCGGCGGGGGGCTACAATGAGCAGTTCTTC

v_call: TRBV4-3
d_call: TRBD1
cdr3_length: 14
j_call: TRBJ1-2
clone_size: .
cdr3_aa: CASSQRQGARGYTF
cdr3_nt: TGCGCCAGCAGCCAACGACAGGGGGCGCGGGGCTACACCTTC

v_call: TRBV21-1
d_call: .
cdr3_length: 17
j_call: TRBJ2-5
clone_size: once
cdr3_aa: CASSKDSAGGPWETQYF
cdr3_nt: TGTGCCAGCAGCAAAGATTCGGCGGGGGGGCCGTGGGAGACCCAGTACTTC

v_call: TRBV5-1
d_call: TRBD2
cdr3_length: 19
j_call: TRBJ2-2
clone_size: .
cdr3_aa: CASSFLPTSGGAGTGELFF
cdr3_nt: TGCGCCAGCAGTTTTCTCCCGACTAGCGGGGGGGCCGGCACCGGGGAGCTGTTTTTT

v_call: TRBV7-9
d_call: TRBD1
cdr3_length: 15
j_call: TRBJ1-5
clone_size: .
cdr3_aa: CASSLGQGVNQPQHF
cdr3_nt: TGTGCCAGCAGCTTAGGGCAGGGGGTCAATCAGCCCCAGCATTTT

v_call: TRBV19
d_call: .
cdr3_length: 13
j_call: TRBJ1-1
clone_size: .
cdr3_aa: CASSMTANTEAFF
cdr3_nt: TGTGCCAGTAGTATGACAGCGAACACTGAAGCTTTCTTT

v_call: TRBV3-1/TRBV3-2
d_call: .
cdr3_length: 14
j_call: TRBJ1-5
clone_size: .
cdr3_aa: CASSGLGSGQPQHF
cdr3_nt: TGTGCCAGCTCTGGGTTGGGTAGTGGTCAGCCCCAGCATTTT

v_call: TRBV7-3
d_call: .
cdr3_length: 14
j_call: TRBJ2-1
clone_size: .
cdr3_aa: CASSWGRSYNEQFF
cdr3_nt: TGTGCCAGCAGCTGGGGGCGGTCTTACAATGAGCAGTTCTTC

v_call: TRBV11-2
d_call: .
cdr3_length: 11
j_call: TRBJ2-3
clone_size: .
cdr3_aa: CASSITDTQYF
cdr3_nt: TGTGCCAGCAGCATCACAGATACGCAGTATTTT

v_call: TRBV19
d_call: TRBD1
cdr3_length: 13
j_call: TRBJ1-5
clone_size: .
cdr3_aa: CALETGRNQPQHF
cdr3_nt: TGTGCCTTAGAGACAGGGAGAAATCAGCCCCAGCATTTT

v_call: TRBV6-5
d_call: .
cdr3_length: 15
j_call: TRBJ1-5
clone_size: .
cdr3_aa: CASSPGLYSNQPQHF
cdr3_nt: TGTGCCAGCAGTCCCGGACTCTATAGCAATCAGCCCCAGCATTTT

v_call: TRBV7-6
d_call: TRBD1
cdr3_length: 15
j_call: TRBJ2-7
clone_size: .
cdr3_aa: CASSLSFTGGDEQYF
cdr3_nt: TGTGCCAGCAGCTTAAGCTTTACAGGGGGCGACGAGCAGTACTTC

v_call: TRBV7-9
d_call: TRBD1
cdr3_length: 15
j_call: TRBJ1-4
clone_size: .
cdr3_aa: CASSLRQGGNEKLFF
cdr3_nt: TGTGCCAGCAGTTTAAGACAGGGCGGAAATGAAAAACTGTTTTTT

v_call: TRBV10-3
d_call: TRBD2
cdr3_length: 16
j_call: TRBJ2-1
clone_size: .
cdr3_aa: CAIRKVAGLRWDEQFF
cdr3_nt: TGTGCCATCAGGAAGGTAGCGGGGCTCAGATGGGATGAGCAGTTCTTC

v_call: TRBV6-4
d_call: .
cdr3_length: 18
j_call: TRBJ2-6
clone_size: .
cdr3_aa: CASSKDRWEPSGANVLTF
cdr3_nt: TGTGCCAGCAGTAAAGACAGGTGGGAGCCCTCTGGGGCCAACGTCCTGACTTTC

v_call: TRBV5-5
d_call: .
cdr3_length: 15
j_call: TRBJ1-4
clone_size: .
cdr3_aa: CASSLAPQTNEKLFF
cdr3_nt: TGTGCCAGCAGCTTGGCTCCCCAGACTAATGAAAAACTGTTTTTT